A selection of T cell receptor beta chains follows, all from one sample in a study of response to subunit inactivated influenza vaccine. TCRdb ran MiXCR on the RT-PCR reads and lists one entry per CDR3 protein. Among fewer than 800,000 distinct CDR3 sequences listed, 15% to 19% were seen once. The sample was PBMCs from blood, taken approximately 13 days after vaccination. The receptors here all came from a man aged 45-65 years who received an inactivated influenza vaccine. CDR3s include the opening cysteine and the closing phenylalanine or tryptophan. A D gene is named only where the DNA matches it firmly. Expanded clones are given a class, and other clones once, few, many or no size at all.

clone_size: many
j_call: TRBJ2-3
d_call: NA
v_call: TRBV5-1
cdr3_nt: TGCGCCAGCACCTCGACCGGGACTCCCCGCACAGATACGCAGTATTTT
cdr3_aa: CASTSTGTPRTDTQYF

clone_size: NA
j_call: TRBJ2-1
d_call: NA
v_call: TRBV7-3
cdr3_nt: TGTGCCAGCAGCTTAACCGAGGCCAGGACCAATGAGCAGTTCTTC
cdr3_aa: CASSLTEARTNEQFF

clone_size: NA
j_call: TRBJ2-2
d_call: NA
v_call: TRBV3-1
cdr3_nt: TGTGCCAGCAGCCAGCGAGGGAATGTACCCGGGGAGCTGTTTTTT
cdr3_aa: CASSQRGNVPGELFF

clone_size: NA
j_call: TRBJ2-6
d_call: NA
v_call: TRBV30
cdr3_nt: TGTGCCTGTGGATTTGGTTCCGGGGCCAACGTCCTGACTTTC
cdr3_aa: CACGFGSGANVLTF

clone_size: NA
j_call: TRBJ2-7
d_call: NA
v_call: TRBV6-1
cdr3_nt: TGTGCCACCAAGAGCAGTGGGTCTCAGAACGAGCAGTACTTC
cdr3_aa: CATKSSGSQNEQYF

clone_size: NA
j_call: TRBJ2-3
d_call: NA
v_call: TRBV29-1
cdr3_nt: TGCAGCGTTGAAGCGCCCGATAGGAGCACAGATACGCAGTATTTT
cdr3_aa: CSVEAPDRSTDTQYF

clone_size: NA
j_call: TRBJ2-3
d_call: NA
v_call: TRBV7-9
cdr3_nt: TGTGCCAGCAGATCGGGACTCACAGATACGCAGTATTTT
cdr3_aa: CASRSGLTDTQYF

clone_size: few
j_call: TRBJ2-3
d_call: NA
v_call: TRBV28
cdr3_nt: TGTGCCAGCAGCGGGCTCGAATCTAGCACAGATACGCAGTATTTT
cdr3_aa: CASSGLESSTDTQYF

clone_size: NA
j_call: TRBJ2-1
d_call: TRBD1
v_call: TRBV12-3/TRBV12-4
cdr3_nt: TGTGCCAGCAGTGGGACAGGGGGGAGCAATGAGCAGTTCTTC
cdr3_aa: CASSGTGGSNEQFF

clone_size: few
j_call: TRBJ1-1
d_call: NA
v_call: TRBV7-2
cdr3_nt: TGTGCCAGCAGCTTAACGCGCACTGAAGCTTTCTTT
cdr3_aa: CASSLTRTEAFF

clone_size: NA
j_call: TRBJ2-7
d_call: NA
v_call: TRBV3-1
cdr3_nt: TGTGCCAGCAGCCCCGGACCGGCTACCTACGAGCAGTACTTC
cdr3_aa: CASSPGPATYEQYF

clone_size: NA
j_call: TRBJ2-3
d_call: NA
v_call: TRBV3-1
cdr3_nt: TGTGCCAGCAGCCAAGGGGATAGCGGTCCGAGCGATACGCAGTATTTT
cdr3_aa: CASSQGDSGPSDTQYF

clone_size: few
j_call: TRBJ1-4
d_call: TRBD1
v_call: TRBV5-1
cdr3_nt: TGCGCCAGCAGCAACACAGGGGTCCTTAATGAAAAACTGTTTTTT
cdr3_aa: CASSNTGVLNEKLFF

clone_size: few
j_call: TRBJ1-6
d_call: TRBD1
v_call: TRBV20-1
cdr3_nt: TGCAGTGCTAGAGATTGGTCAGGGGGAGATTCACCCCTCCACTTT
cdr3_aa: CSARDWSGGDSPLHF

clone_size: few
j_call: TRBJ2-7
d_call: TRBD2
v_call: TRBV11-1
cdr3_nt: TGTGCCAGCAGCTCGCGGACTAGCAGATACGAGCAGTACTTC
cdr3_aa: CASSSRTSRYEQYF

clone_size: few
j_call: TRBJ2-3
d_call: TRBD1
v_call: TRBV9
cdr3_nt: TGTGCCAGCAGCAATAGCGGACAGGGGGCAAGAGATACGCAGTATTTT
cdr3_aa: CASSNSGQGARDTQYF

clone_size: few
j_call: TRBJ2-7
d_call: TRBD2
v_call: TRBV11-2
cdr3_nt: TGTGCCAGCAGCTTAACCACGACTAGCGCTATCCCCTACGAGCAGTACTTC
cdr3_aa: CASSLTTTSAIPYEQYF

clone_size: few
j_call: TRBJ2-5
d_call: NA
v_call: TRBV5-1
cdr3_nt: TGCGCCAGCAGCTTGGAAGGGGTCCCAGCTAAAGAGACCCAGTACTTC
cdr3_aa: CASSLEGVPAKETQYF

clone_size: NA
j_call: TRBJ2-1
d_call: TRBD2
v_call: TRBV7-9
cdr3_nt: TGTGCCAGCAGCTTCCATCGACTAGCGGCCTCCTACAATGAGCAGTTCTTC
cdr3_aa: CASSFHRLAASYNEQFF

clone_size: NA
j_call: TRBJ2-3
d_call: TRBD1
v_call: TRBV6-4
cdr3_nt: TGTGCCAGCAAGCGGGACAGGGCGGCAGATACGCAGTATTTT
cdr3_aa: CASKRDRAADTQYF

clone_size: few
j_call: TRBJ1-5
d_call: NA
v_call: TRBV6-1
cdr3_nt: TGTGCCAGCAGTGAATCTGGGGGGCATCAGCCCCAGCATTTT
cdr3_aa: CASSESGGHQPQHF

clone_size: few
j_call: TRBJ2-1
d_call: NA
v_call: TRBV10-3
cdr3_nt: TGTGCCATCAGTGATCGGATGGGCAATGAGCAGTTCTTC
cdr3_aa: CAISDRMGNEQFF

clone_size: many
j_call: TRBJ2-1
d_call: NA
v_call: TRBV5-1
cdr3_nt: TGCGCCAGCAGCTTGGGCAGCAGTAGCAATGAGCAGTTCTTC
cdr3_aa: CASSLGSSSNEQFF

clone_size: NA
j_call: TRBJ2-5
d_call: NA
v_call: TRBV20-1
cdr3_nt: TGCAGTGCTCCCCTCTGGCTAGGTCAAGAGACCCAGTACTTC
cdr3_aa: CSAPLWLGQETQYF

clone_size: NA
j_call: TRBJ2-3
d_call: NA
v_call: TRBV29-1
cdr3_nt: TGCAGCGTTGAATATTGGGGGGAAAGCACAGATACGCAGTATTTT
cdr3_aa: CSVEYWGESTDTQYF

clone_size: many
j_call: TRBJ2-5
d_call: TRBD2
v_call: TRBV29-1
cdr3_nt: TGCAGCGTTGCGTCAGCGGGGCTCAAAGAGACCCAGTACTTC
cdr3_aa: CSVASAGLKETQYF

clone_size: few
j_call: TRBJ2-1
d_call: TRBD2
v_call: TRBV7-6
cdr3_nt: TGTGCCAGCAGCTTGAGGGTGGGGACTAGCGGGGACAATGAGCAGTTCTTC
cdr3_aa: CASSLRVGTSGDNEQFF

clone_size: NA
j_call: TRBJ2-2
d_call: TRBD2
v_call: TRBV11-2
cdr3_nt: TGTGCCAGCAGCCTGGTGGTGAGCGGGACTCCTAACACCGGGGAGCTGTTTTTT
cdr3_aa: CASSLVVSGTPNTGELFF

clone_size: few
j_call: TRBJ2-3
d_call: NA
v_call: TRBV29-1
cdr3_nt: TGCAGCGTTGTTCCAAGGTGGGACCGCACAGATACGCAGTATTTT
cdr3_aa: CSVVPRWDRTDTQYF

clone_size: few
j_call: TRBJ1-2
d_call: TRBD1
v_call: TRBV10-3
cdr3_nt: TGTGCCGTCAGTCCCGCAGGGACAGTCTATGGCTACACCTTC
cdr3_aa: CAVSPAGTVYGYTF

clone_size: NA
j_call: TRBJ2-3
d_call: NA
v_call: TRBV5-6
cdr3_nt: TGTGCCAGCAGCTTTAGCGCTTCAGCGGATACGCAGTATTTT
cdr3_aa: CASSFSASADTQYF

clone_size: once
j_call: TRBJ2-1
d_call: TRBD2
v_call: TRBV5-1
cdr3_nt: TGCGCCAGCAGCTCGACTAGCGGTTACAATGAGCTGTTCTTC
cdr3_aa: CASSSTSGYNELFF

clone_size: few
j_call: TRBJ2-7
d_call: NA
v_call: TRBV29-1
cdr3_nt: TGCAGCGTGGGACTGGGGGCGAACGAGCAGTACTTC
cdr3_aa: CSVGLGANEQYF

clone_size: few
j_call: TRBJ2-7
d_call: NA
v_call: TRBV5-1
cdr3_nt: TGCGCCAGCAGCCCCGGACAGTACTCCTACGAGCAGTACTTC
cdr3_aa: CASSPGQYSYEQYF

clone_size: many
j_call: TRBJ2-1
d_call: TRBD2
v_call: TRBV10-3
cdr3_nt: TGTGCCATCAGTGAGTGGGGACTAGCGGGAGTTAATGAGCAGTTCTTC
cdr3_aa: CAISEWGLAGVNEQFF

clone_size: many
j_call: TRBJ2-1
d_call: TRBD2
v_call: TRBV5-6
cdr3_nt: TGTGCCAGCAGCTTATCAGCGGGACTAGCCAATGAGCAGTTCTTC
cdr3_aa: CASSLSAGLANEQFF

clone_size: many
j_call: TRBJ2-2
d_call: NA
v_call: TRBV7-2
cdr3_nt: TGTGCCAGCAGCCCTCGGACAGTGAACACCGGGGAGCTGTTTTTT
cdr3_aa: CASSPRTVNTGELFF

clone_size: many
j_call: TRBJ2-1
d_call: TRBD2
v_call: TRBV12-3/TRBV12-4
cdr3_nt: TGTGCCAGCAGCACACACGGGACTAGCGGGGCCAATGAGCAGTTCTTC
cdr3_aa: CASSTHGTSGANEQFF

clone_size: few
j_call: TRBJ2-5
d_call: TRBD1
v_call: TRBV9
cdr3_nt: TGTGCCAGCAGCGCTACAGGGGGGAAAGAGACCCAGTACTTC
cdr3_aa: CASSATGGKETQYF

clone_size: few
j_call: TRBJ2-3
d_call: TRBD1
v_call: TRBV5-1
cdr3_nt: TGCGCCAGCAGCTTCACCGCTACAGGGGCGATCACAGATACGCAGTATTTT
cdr3_aa: CASSFTATGAITDTQYF

clone_size: few
j_call: TRBJ2-2
d_call: TRBD1
v_call: TRBV2
cdr3_nt: TGTGCCAGCAGTGAAGCCGGGACAGGGGCGGTCACCGGGGAGCTGTTTTTT
cdr3_aa: CASSEAGTGAVTGELFF

clone_size: NA
j_call: TRBJ1-1
d_call: NA
v_call: TRBV30
cdr3_nt: TGTGCCTGGAGTGTACCTCCCGAAGCTTTCTTT
cdr3_aa: CAWSVPPEAFF

clone_size: NA
j_call: TRBJ1-1
d_call: NA
v_call: TRBV7-9
cdr3_nt: TGTGCCAGCAGCCGAACCGGGAGCCGGGGCAGAACTGAAGCTTTCTTT
cdr3_aa: CASSRTGSRGRTEAFF

clone_size: few
j_call: TRBJ2-4
d_call: TRBD2
v_call: TRBV9
cdr3_nt: TGTGCCAGCAGCGTAGAGGCGGGAGTCCCGAACATTCAGTACTTC
cdr3_aa: CASSVEAGVPNIQYF

clone_size: many
j_call: TRBJ2-1
d_call: TRBD2
v_call: TRBV29-1
cdr3_nt: TGCAGCGGGGGGACTAGCGGATACGCCTACAATGAGCAGTTCTTC
cdr3_aa: CSGGTSGYAYNEQFF

clone_size: few
j_call: TRBJ1-2
d_call: NA
v_call: TRBV12-3/TRBV12-4
cdr3_nt: TGTGCCAGCAGTTTAAAGGGGCATGGCTATGGCTACACCTTC
cdr3_aa: CASSLKGHGYGYTF

clone_size: NA
j_call: TRBJ1-5
d_call: NA
v_call: TRBV6-2/TRBV6-3
cdr3_nt: TGTGCCAGCAGTTACACCGCACAAGGGAGTCAGCCCCAGCATTTT
cdr3_aa: CASSYTAQGSQPQHF